These 14 T cell receptor beta chains share one sample of origin, sequenced in a study of blood T cells in healthy people across ages. Primers used in a second PCR of about 7 to 12 cycles were a sample-barcoded 5' primer and a J-beta primer mix. In TCRdb, the 5' RACE reads were re-called with MiXCR into one record per CDR3 protein. In the table there are about a million distinct CDR3 sequences, roughly two fifths of which are singletons. The sample was blood. The origin of the receptors is a man in his late teens or twenties in good health.

This clonotype was recorded many times. The genes are TRBV29-1 and TRBJ2-3; 8 bases are a match to TRBD1. V lost 5 bases, J lost 4 bases, and 5 bases stayed unmatched. The CDR3 totals 13 residues. Germline V gene lookup returns CDR1 SQVTM and CDR2 ANQGSEA. DNA of the CDR3: TGCAGCGTTCGGACAGGGAGGTCAGATACGCAGTATTTT. Its protein is CSVRTGRSDTQYF.

Regarding this clonotype: A read error may be the cause here, since a much bigger clone is one base away. J is TRBJ2-1 and V is TRBV20-1; D gene uncertain. Germline V gene sequence: CDR1 DFQATT, CDR2 SNEGSKA (reference sequence). The CDR3 has 11 residues. The germline V and J ends were trimmed by 6 bases and 10 bases, with 13 bases remaining between them. The CDR3 DNA follows: TGCAGTGCGGAACTCGGCGAGGAGCAGTTCTTC. Translation gives CSAELGEEQFF.

The gene calls are TRBV28 and TRBJ2-3, with 11 positions matching TRBD2. Germline-derived CDR1 and CDR2 are MDHEN and SYDVKM. The CDR3 has 18 residues. J lost 4 bases, V lost 1 base, and 10 bases had no gene match. This chain's CDR3 is CASSLSTSGVSRADTQYF. The CDR3 DNA reads TGTGCCAGCAGTTTATCGACTAGCGGGGTCTCGAGGGCAGATACGCAGTATTTT.

This clonotype turned up a few times. The chain is built from TRBV7-8 and TRBJ2-1; 10 bases are a match to TRBD2. Germline CDR1 is SGHVS and CDR2 is FQNEAQ. V was pared by 3 bases and J by 0 bases, with 2 bases of the junction left unmatched. The CDR3 is made up of 16 amino acids. The CDR3 is CASSFKRGGSYNEQFF. DNA of the CDR3: TGTGCCAGCAGCTTTAAGCGGGGGGGCTCCTACAATGAGCAGTTCTTC.

The sample holds a few counts of this clonotype. The chain has TRBV3-1 and TRBJ2-5; 7 nucleotides align to TRBD1. The germline V gene has CDR1 LGHDT and CDR2 YNNKEL (reference sequence). V gave up 3 bases and J gave up 4 bases; unmatched junction bases: 2. The CDR3 contains 13 residues. The CDR3 region has the DNA TGTGCCAGCAGCCAGGACAGGACAGAGACCCAGTACTTC. Protein sequence: CASSQDRTETQYF.

The chain recombines TRBV6-6 with TRBJ2-5; D gene ambiguous. The germline V gene encodes CDR1 MNHNY and CDR2 SVGAGI (reference sequence). V lost 4 bases and J 5 bases, leaving 17 bases between the germline ends. CDR3 length: 15 residues. The CDR3 nucleotides are TGTGCCAGCAGTTCCGAAAGACTTGTCCGGGAGACCCAGTACTTC. This sequence encodes CASSSERLVRETQYF.

This clonotype is a singleton in its sample. The chain employs TRBV27 and TRBJ2-7; D perhaps matches TRBD2 (6 bases). The J call could be wrong; TRBJ2-5 is a better fit for the DNA end. The CDR3 runs to 16 residues. CDR1 and CDR2 (germline): MNHEY, SMNVEV (reference sequence). In DNA, the CDR3 is TGTGCCAGCAGTTTATCACCAGGAGGGAGAGGGGAGACCCAGTACTTC. Residues: CASSLSPGGRGETQYF.

This clonotype was found a few times. The V and J genes are TRBV20-1 and TRBJ1-1, with D uncertain. The V end lost 0 bases, the J end lost 1 base, and 6 bases lay between the germline ends. The CDR3 is 13 residues long. The germline gives CDR1 DFQATT, CDR2 SNEGSKA (reference sequence). The CDR3 sequence is CSARDMPNTEAFF. The CDR3 DNA sequence: TGCAGTGCTAGAGACATGCCGAACACTGAAGCTTTCTTT.

J is TRBJ2-1 and V is TRBV2; D is uncertain. The J call may be in error: the DNA end matches TRBJ2-7 better. The CDR3 consists of 16 residues. CDR1 is SNHLY and CDR2 is FYNNEI in the germline V gene. The CDR3 is CASSGPAKGSYNEQYF. CDR3 in DNA: TGTGCCAGCAGTGGGCCGGCTAAAGGGTCCTACAATGAGCAGTACTTC.

The V gene is TRBV5-1, the J gene TRBJ2-5; D ambiguous. V lost 5 bases to trimming and J lost 1 base, with 9 bases between them. The germline V gene has CDR1 SGHRS and CDR2 YFSETQ. There are 13 residues in the CDR3. CDR3 DNA sequence: TGCGCCAGCAGTTACAGCACCCAAGAGACCCAGTACTTC. Protein: CASSYSTQETQYF.

This clonotype turned up a few times. V usage is TRBV2 and J usage is TRBJ1-1; a possible D gene is TRBD1 (5 bases). This CDR3 comprises 14 residues. CDR1 is SNHLY, CDR2 FYNNEI, per germline. Deletions cut 3 bases from V and 0 bases from J, with 8 bases between. The CDR3 loop is CASSEAGMNTEAFF. The DNA for the CDR3 is TGTGCCAGCAGTGAGGCAGGGATGAACACTGAAGCTTTCTTT.

This rearrangement joins TRBV9 to TRBJ1-3; D is perhaps TRBD1 (6 bases). Per the germline V gene, CDR1 is SGDLS and CDR2 is YYNGEE. This CDR3 comprises 16 residues. Trimming pared 4 bases from V and 4 bases from J, leaving 18 bases between. CDR3 in amino acids: CASSPFTGAQGNTIYF. CDR3 coding DNA: TGTGCCAGCAGCCCCTTCACGGGGGCGCAAGGAAACACCATATATTTT.

The rearrangement joins TRBV14 to TRBJ2-3; 9 bases are a match to TRBD2. The CDR3 runs 17 residues. V lost 0 bases, J lost 4 bases, and 8 bases stayed unmatched. Germline CDR1 SGHDN, CDR2 FVKESK. CDR3 sequence (DNA): TGTGCCAGCAGCCAAGACCCTGCGGGGGGGCCTGCAGATACGCAGTATTTT. Its translation is CASSQDPAGGPADTQYF.

As regards this clonotype: The junction does not match germline at one end; this may be a read error. The V and J genes are TRBV6-6 and TRBJ2-1; D remains ambiguous. The germline V gene encodes CDR1 MNHNY and CDR2 SVGAGI (reference sequence). There are 13 residues in the CDR3. The CDR3 spells CASTLTSKNEQFF. As DNA, the CDR3 is TGTGCCAGCACCCTCACCTCCAAGAATGAGCAGTTCTTT.